These 27 T cell receptor beta chains originate from one sample sequenced in a study of blood T cells in healthy people across ages. Next came a second PCR, run for about 7 to 11 cycles, which used a sample-barcoded 5' primer along with a J-beta primer mix. TCRdb re-called the 5' RACE reads with MiXCR, one entry per CDR3 protein. The sample has 1.5 million to 2 million distinct CDR3 sequences; 28% are singletons. The sample consisted of blood. All receptors come from a woman aged 25 to 39 in good health.

This clonotype was counted between two and nine times. This chain uses TRBV5-1 with TRBJ2-3, with D unclear. The CDR3 runs to 15 residues. Between the trimmed V and J ends, which lost 4 bases and 0 bases, there was a span of 12 bases. The germline gives CDR1 SGHRS, CDR2 YFSETQ. The CDR3 nucleotides are TGCGCCAGCAGCAAGGAGAGGCCTAGCACAGATACGCAGTATTTT. Translating gives CASSKERPSTDTQYF.

V is TRBV5-8 and J is TRBJ1-5, with D possibly matching TRBD1 (6 bases). This CDR3 contains 16 residues. The V and J ends lost 4 bases and 0 bases respectively, with 14 bases between them. Germline V gene lookup returns CDR1 SGHTS and CDR2 YDEGEE. This chain's CDR3 is CASSHKTGASNQPQHF. The CDR3 DNA follows: TGTGCCAGCAGCCACAAGACAGGAGCTAGCAATCAGCCCCAGCATTTT.

This clonotype has only a few counts. The chain uses TRBV5-6 and TRBJ2-7, with 10 nucleotides matching TRBD2. The germline CDR1 and CDR2 sequences are SGHDT and YYEEEE. Germline trimming cut 2 bases from V and 3 bases from J; bases unmatched to any gene: 5. CDR3 length equals 15 residues. The CDR3 region has the DNA TGTGCCAGCAGCTTAATCAGACTAGCGGGCTACGAGCAGTACTTC. Translation: CASSLIRLAGYEQYF.

This clonotype was counted at least ten times. The chain employs TRBV29-1 and TRBJ2-1; D uncertain. CDR3 length: 13 amino acids. Germline CDR1 reads SQVTM; CDR2 reads ANQGSEA. Trimming removed 7 bases at V and 3 bases at J, with 13 bases between. The CDR3 loop is CSAFEDGYNEQFF. CDR3 DNA: TGCAGCGCCTTCGAGGATGGCTACAATGAGCAGTTCTTC.

This clonotype showed up just a few times. The chain employs TRBV21-1 and TRBJ2-5; TRBD1, the D gene given by the table, was not confirmed from the DNA. TRBV21-1 is a pseudogene segment. The CDR3 contains 13 residues. The DNA of the CDR3 is TGTGCCAGCCCCGGGGGCAGCCAAGAGACCCAGTACTTC. The encoded protein is CASPGGSQETQYF.

This sequence joins TRBV14 and TRBJ2-5, with TRBD1 as a possible D gene (6 bases). V dropped 4 bases and J dropped 5 bases, with 17 bases sitting between them. Germline CDR1 SGHDN, CDR2 FVKESK. The CDR3 consists of 15 residues. CDR3 amino acids: CASSPVVIQGETQYF. CDR3 in DNA: TGTGCCAGCAGCCCAGTCGTAATCCAGGGGGAGACCCAGTACTTC. The full variable domain, in which reference TRBV14 and TRBJ2-5 provide the parts outside the CDR3, is EAGVTQFPSHSVIEKGQTVTLRCDPISGHDNLYWYRRVMGKEIKFLLHFVKESKQDESGMPNNRFLAERTGGTYSTLKVQPAELEDSGVYFCASSPVVIQGETQYFGPGTRLLVL.

This chain uses TRBV3-1 with TRBJ1-1; D perhaps matches TRBD1 (6 bases). The CDR3 consists of 15 residues. The germline gives CDR1 LGHDT, CDR2 YNNKEL (reference sequence). V was cut by 4 bases and J by 5 bases, with 17 bases left in between. CDR3 coding DNA: TGTGCCAGCAGCCCGATGGGGGGCGCGAGTACTGAAGCTTTCTTT. This translates into CASSPMGGASTEAFF.

This clonotype has ten or more counts. The chain joins TRBV7-2 to TRBJ2-5; either TRBD1 or TRBD2 may fit D (6 bases each). The germline V and J ends were trimmed by 1 base and 2 bases, with 11 bases remaining between them. Germline lookup yields CDR1 SGHTA and CDR2 FQGNSA. This CDR3 is 15 amino acids long. The CDR3 nucleotides read TGTGCCAGCAGCTTAGTTCGGGGGACACAAGAGACCCAGTACTTC. Protein product: CASSLVRGTQETQYF.

This clonotype was counted between two and nine times. The V call is TRBV28, the J call TRBJ1-5; maybe TRBD1 (6 bases). The V end lost 2 bases, the J end lost 5 bases, and 16 bases lay between the germline ends. Looked up from germline, CDR1 is MDHEN and CDR2 is SYDVKM. This CDR3 region has 16 residues. The chain's CDR3 is CASSLTGRGEDQPQHF. In nucleotides, the CDR3 is TGTGCCAGCAGTTTAACAGGGAGGGGTGAGGATCAGCCCCAGCATTTT.

A few counts support this clonotype. One end of the junction fails to match germline, which may point to a read error. The chain joins TRBV4-1 to TRBJ1-6; D remains ambiguous. Germline loops: CDR1 MGHRA, CDR2 YSYEKL. This CDR3 spans 13 amino acids. CDR3 in DNA: TGCGCCAGCAGCCAAGTTACGAGTTCACCCCCCCACTTT. It translates to CASSQVTSSPPHF.

This clonotype was counted between two and nine times. The CDR3: CASSPDLSGYGYTF. The CDR3 DNA reads as TGTGCCAGCTCACCGGACCTTTCGGGCTATGGCTACACCTTC. This chain connects TRBV18 to TRBJ1-2; no clear D. Looked up from germline, CDR1 is KGHSH and CDR2 is LQKENI. The CDR3 runs 14 residues. The ends were cut back, 3 bases at V and 4 bases at J, with 12 bases in the middle.

This clonotype was observed a handful of times. The genes are TRBV2 and TRBJ2-5, with D possibly matching TRBD2 (6 bases). V was trimmed by 6 bases and J by 1 base, leaving 12 bases between them. The CDR3 length is 14 residues. CDR1 and CDR2 from the germline V gene are SNHLY and FYNNEI. The CDR3 reads CASRPLAAQETQYF. CDR3 coding DNA: TGTGCCAGCAGGCCACTAGCAGCCCAAGAGACCCAGTACTTC.

This clonotype was picked up many times. The gene calls are TRBV11-2 and TRBJ2-1; TRBD2 matches 7 bases. V gave up 6 bases and J gave up 8 bases; unmatched junction bases: 4. This CDR3 has 12 amino acids. Germline CDR1 reads SGHAT; CDR2 reads FQNNGV. CDR3 nucleotides: TGTGCCAGCAGTTTGGGAGGGCATGAGCAGTTCTTC. Its translation is CASSLGGHEQFF.

The table lists this clonotype with a few counts. The chain joins TRBV2 to TRBJ1-2; 7 bases align to TRBD1. Germline V gene lookup returns CDR1 SNHLY and CDR2 FYNNEI. The junction had 6 bases not matched to a gene; V was cut back by 6 bases and J by 2 bases. This CDR3 spans 14 amino acids. The DNA for the CDR3 is TGTGCCAGCAGCGGGACAGATAAAAACTATGGCTACACCTTC. This codes for CASSGTDKNYGYTF.

The J gene is TRBJ2-1, the V gene TRBV5-1, with 9 bases matching TRBD2. The germline V gene encodes CDR1 SGHRS and CDR2 YFSETQ. The CDR3 is 16 amino acids. Germline trimming cut 0 bases from V and 9 bases from J; bases unmatched to any gene: 10. The CDR3 DNA follows: TGCGCCAGCAGCTTGGCCGTTAGCGGGAGCAGAAGTGAGCAGTTCTTC. Protein sequence: CASSLAVSGSRSEQFF. The variable domain in full, with the rest retrieved from reference TRBV5-1 and TRBJ2-1, is KAGVTQTPRYLIKTRGQQVTLSCSPISGHRSVSWYQQTPGQGLQFLFEYFSETQRNKGNFPGRFSGRQFSNSRSEMNVSTLELGDSALYLCASSLAVSGSRSEQFFGPGTRLTVL.

At least ten counts were recorded for this clonotype. The J gene is TRBJ1-2, the V gene TRBV12-3 or TRBV12-4; tentatively, D is TRBD1 (6 bases). The ends were cut back, 1 base at V and 2 bases at J, with 8 bases in the middle. This CDR3 spans 14 amino acids. CDR3 amino acids: CASSLGTENYGYTF. As DNA, the CDR3 is TGTGCCAGCAGTTTAGGGACAGAAAACTATGGCTACACCTTC.

The chain joins TRBV4-1 to TRBJ2-1, with TRBD2 matching over 9 bases. This CDR3 comprises 17 residues. Trimming cost V 0 bases and J 6 bases; bases outside gene matches: 9. Germline V gene sequence: CDR1 MGHRA, CDR2 YSYEKL. CDR3: CASSQDSGGGARNEQFF. In DNA form, the CDR3 reads TGCGCCAGCAGCCAAGATAGCGGCGGGGGGGCCCGCAATGAGCAGTTCTTC.

V and J are TRBV28 and TRBJ2-4, with D maybe TRBD1 (6 bases). V dropped 7 bases and J dropped 0 bases, with 16 bases sitting between them. Germline CDR1 reads MDHEN; CDR2 reads SYDVKM. The CDR3 runs to 16 residues. The CDR3 reads CASIQTGSLAKNIQYF. The CDR3 nucleotides are TGTGCCAGCATTCAAACAGGGAGTTTAGCCAAAAACATTCAGTACTTC.

J is TRBJ2-3 and V is TRBV12-3 or TRBV12-4, with 11 bases fitting TRBD2. This CDR3 region has 16 residues. The ends lost 6 bases at V and 0 bases at J; junction bases unmatched: 5. The CDR3 region has the DNA TGTGCCAGCAGCAAAAGGACTAGCGGGAGCACAGATACGCAGTATTTT. It is translated as CASSKRTSGSTDTQYF.

The sample holds a few counts of this clonotype. Here the CDR3 reads CATSRDRGSNGYTF. In DNA, the CDR3 is TGTGCCACCAGCAGAGATCGGGGGAGCAATGGCTACACCTTC. The chain carries TRBV15 and TRBJ1-2, with a tentative D call TRBD1 (5 bases). The CDR3 loop spans 14 amino acids. Germline-derived CDR1 and CDR2 are LNHNV and YYDKDF (reference sequence). V gave up 0 bases and J gave up 6 bases, with 11 bases separating them.

The chain couples TRBV7-9 to TRBJ1-3; no clear D. V was cut by 5 bases and J by 4 bases, with 9 bases left in between. This CDR3 spans 13 amino acids. The germline V gene has CDR1 SEHNR and CDR2 FQNEAQ (reference sequence). The DNA for the CDR3 is TGTGCCAGCAGCCCCTCACCCGGAAACACCATATATTTT. This encodes CASSPSPGNTIYF.

The chain couples TRBV5-4 to TRBJ2-2; D is unclear. The V gene lost 4 bases and the J gene lost 1 base, with 17 bases spanning the gap. This CDR3 contains 17 residues. CDR1 SGHNT and CDR2 YYREEE come from the germline V gene (reference sequence). The CDR3, as DNA: TGTGCCAGCAGCCTGGTGACAAGCAATCAGAACACCGGGGAGCTGTTTTTT. Protein sequence: CASSLVTSNQNTGELFF.

This chain links TRBV20-1 with TRBJ2-7; 7 nucleotides match TRBD2. V was clipped by 4 bases and J by 3 bases; unmatched bases: 9. The CDR3 spans 14 residues. The germline gives CDR1 DFQATT, CDR2 SNEGSKA (reference sequence). The CDR3 bases are TGCAGTGCTACGTCTGGCGGGAGAGGCTACGAGCAGTACTTC. It encodes CSATSGGRGYEQYF.

The chain carries TRBV20-1 and TRBJ1-5, with TRBD1 matching over 8 bases. V lost 0 bases and J lost 7; bases outside the gene matches: 8. Germline-derived CDR1 and CDR2 are DFQATT and SNEGSKA (reference sequence). The CDR3 contains 15 residues. CDR3 in amino acids: CSARESGGSGQPQHF. CDR3 nucleotides: TGCAGTGCTAGAGAATCAGGGGGCTCGGGACAGCCCCAGCATTTT.

This clonotype was seen repeatedly, ten times or more. The chain uses TRBV20-1 and TRBJ2-7, with 12 bases matching TRBD1. Trimming at V came to 6 bases and at J to 6 bases, leaving 6 bases not matched to a gene. Germline CDR1 reads DFQATT; CDR2 reads SNEGSKA (reference sequence). The CDR3 has 13 residues. This CDR3 reads CSAPGQGAPEQYF. The CDR3 DNA reads as TGCAGTGCCCCGGGACAGGGGGCCCCCGAGCAGTACTTC.

A note on this clonotype: One base away lies a much larger clone, so this may be a sequencing read error. The chain has TRBV20-1 and TRBJ2-7; no clear D. The CDR3 covers 11 residues. V lost 4 bases, J lost 5 bases, and 9 bases lay in between. Germline CDR1 and CDR2: DFQATT and SNEGSKA (reference sequence). CDR3 nucleotides: TGCAGTGCTAAAGGTGGCGACGAGCAGTACTTC. Translated: CSAKGGDEQYF.

The CDR3 coding sequence is TGTGCCTGGACGGTAGGGGGCACAGATACGCAGTATTTT. Translating it yields CAWTVGGTDTQYF. V usage is TRBV30 and J usage is TRBJ2-3; tentative D call: TRBD1 (5 bases). V was trimmed by 4 bases and J by 1 base, leaving 9 bases between them. CDR3 length: 13 amino acids. From germline, CDR1 is GTSNPN and CDR2 SVGIG (reference sequence). Using reference TRBV30 and TRBJ2-3 for the parts outside the CDR3, the full variable domain is SQTIHQWPATLVQPVGSPLSLECTVEGTSNPNLYWYRQAAGRGLQLLFYSVGIGQISSEVPQNLSASRPQDRQFILSSKKLLLSDSGFYLCAWTVGGTDTQYFGPGTRLTVL.